This TCR beta chain is from a study of blood T cell repertoires in COVID-19. This CDR3 is built from 14 residues. Germline V lookup: CDR1 ENHRY, CDR2 SYGVKD. V was shortened by 7 bases and J by 8 bases, with 17 bases between the two germline ends. Produced via immunoSEQ multiplex PCR; TCRdb's table is partial and in-frame only. The sample holds 250,000 to 300,000 clones, 80% to 90% seen once. Sequencing used peripheral blood. The receptor was derived from a woman aged 70 to 79 with COVID-19, enrolled during active disease. The rearrangement uses TRBV10-3 and TRBJ1-4, with no clear D. The CDR3 spells CAITPGGIGEKLFF. DNA for the CDR3: TGTGCCATCACCCCGGGAGGGATAGGAGAAAAACTGTTTTTT.